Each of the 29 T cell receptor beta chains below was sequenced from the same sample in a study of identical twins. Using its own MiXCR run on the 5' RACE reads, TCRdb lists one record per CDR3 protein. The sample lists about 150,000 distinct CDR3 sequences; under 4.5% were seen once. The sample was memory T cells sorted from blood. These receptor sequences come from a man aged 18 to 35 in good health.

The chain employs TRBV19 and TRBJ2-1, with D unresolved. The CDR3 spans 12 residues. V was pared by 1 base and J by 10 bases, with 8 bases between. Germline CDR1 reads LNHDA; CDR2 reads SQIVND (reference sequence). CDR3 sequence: CASSIVGPEQFF. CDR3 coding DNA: TGTGCCAGTAGTATAGTAGGCCCGGAGCAGTTCTTC.

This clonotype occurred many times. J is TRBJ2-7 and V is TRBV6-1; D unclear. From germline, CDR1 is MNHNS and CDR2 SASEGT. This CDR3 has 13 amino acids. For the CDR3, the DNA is TGTGCCAGCAGTGAAGATAGTCTCTACGGGCAGTACGTC. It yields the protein CASSEDSLYGQYV.

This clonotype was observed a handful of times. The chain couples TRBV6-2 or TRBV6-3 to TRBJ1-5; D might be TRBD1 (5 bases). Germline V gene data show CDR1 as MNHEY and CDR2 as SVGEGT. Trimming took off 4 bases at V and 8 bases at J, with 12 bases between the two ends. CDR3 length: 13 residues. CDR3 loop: CASSSPRGEPQHF. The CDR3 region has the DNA TGTGCCAGCAGTTCCCCCCGGGGGGAGCCCCAGCATTTT.

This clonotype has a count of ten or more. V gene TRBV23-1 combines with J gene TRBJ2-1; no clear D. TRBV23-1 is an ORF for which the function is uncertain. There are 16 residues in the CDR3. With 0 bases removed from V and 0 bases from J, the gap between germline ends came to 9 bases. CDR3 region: CASSQSRPHSYNEQFF. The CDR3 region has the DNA TGCGCCAGCAGTCAATCTAGGCCCCACTCCTACAATGAGCAGTTCTTC.

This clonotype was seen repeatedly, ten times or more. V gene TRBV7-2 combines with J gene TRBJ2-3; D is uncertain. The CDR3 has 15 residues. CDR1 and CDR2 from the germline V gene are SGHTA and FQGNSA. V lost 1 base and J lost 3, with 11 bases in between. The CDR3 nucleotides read TGTGCCAGCAGCTTAGTCCCGGGTCTAACAGATACGCAGTATTTT. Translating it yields CASSLVPGLTDTQYF.

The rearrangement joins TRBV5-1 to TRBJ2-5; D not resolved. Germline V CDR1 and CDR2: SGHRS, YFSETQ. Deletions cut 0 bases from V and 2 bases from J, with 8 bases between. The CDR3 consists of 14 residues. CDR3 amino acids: CASSLARNQETQYF. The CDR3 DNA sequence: TGCGCCAGCAGCTTGGCCAGAAATCAAGAGACCCAGTACTTC. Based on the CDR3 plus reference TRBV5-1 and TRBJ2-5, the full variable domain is KAGVTQTPRYLIKTRGQQVTLSCSPISGHRSVSWYQQTPGQGLQFLFEYFSETQRNKGNFPGRFSGRQFSNSRSEMNVSTLELGDSALYLCASSLARNQETQYFGPGTRLLVL.

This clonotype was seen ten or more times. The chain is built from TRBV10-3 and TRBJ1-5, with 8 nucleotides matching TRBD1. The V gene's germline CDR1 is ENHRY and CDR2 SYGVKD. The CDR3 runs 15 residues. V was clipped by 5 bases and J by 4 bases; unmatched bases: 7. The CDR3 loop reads CAISSPGQENQPQHF. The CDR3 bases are TGTGCCATCAGTTCACCGGGACAGGAGAATCAGCCCCAGCATTTT.

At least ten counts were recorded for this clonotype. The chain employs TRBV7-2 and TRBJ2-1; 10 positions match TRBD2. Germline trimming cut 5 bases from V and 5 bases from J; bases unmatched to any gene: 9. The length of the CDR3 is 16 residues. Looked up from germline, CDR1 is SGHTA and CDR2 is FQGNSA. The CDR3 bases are TGTGCCAGCAGCGCATACGGGACTAGCGTAAACAATGAGCAGTTCTTC. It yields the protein CASSAYGTSVNNEQFF.

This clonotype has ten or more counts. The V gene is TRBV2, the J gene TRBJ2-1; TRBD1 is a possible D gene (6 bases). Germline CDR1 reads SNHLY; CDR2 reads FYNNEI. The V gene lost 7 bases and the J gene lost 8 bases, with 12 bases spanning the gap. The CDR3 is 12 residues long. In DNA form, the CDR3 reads TGTGCCAGCACTAACAGGGCTCATGAGCAGTTCTTC. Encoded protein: CASTNRAHEQFF.

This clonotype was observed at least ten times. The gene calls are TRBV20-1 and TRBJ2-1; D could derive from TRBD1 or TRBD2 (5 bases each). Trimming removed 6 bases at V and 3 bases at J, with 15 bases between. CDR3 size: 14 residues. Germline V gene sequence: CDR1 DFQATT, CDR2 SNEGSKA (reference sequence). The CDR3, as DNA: TGCAGTGCCCCGATTCGGGGCCGCTACAATGAGCAGTTCTTC. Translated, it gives CSAPIRGRYNEQFF.

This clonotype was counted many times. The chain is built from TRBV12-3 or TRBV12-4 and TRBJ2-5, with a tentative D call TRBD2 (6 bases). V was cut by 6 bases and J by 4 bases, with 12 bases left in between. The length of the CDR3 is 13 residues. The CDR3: CASRREAGETQYF. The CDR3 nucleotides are TGTGCCAGCAGGAGGGAGGCAGGAGAGACCCAGTACTTC.

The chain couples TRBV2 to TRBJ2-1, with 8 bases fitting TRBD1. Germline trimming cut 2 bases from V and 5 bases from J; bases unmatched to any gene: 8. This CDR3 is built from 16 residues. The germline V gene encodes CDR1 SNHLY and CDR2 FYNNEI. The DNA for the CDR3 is TGTGCCAGCAGTGAATGGGGACAGGCCCCAAACAATGAGCAGTTCTTC. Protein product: CASSEWGQAPNNEQFF.

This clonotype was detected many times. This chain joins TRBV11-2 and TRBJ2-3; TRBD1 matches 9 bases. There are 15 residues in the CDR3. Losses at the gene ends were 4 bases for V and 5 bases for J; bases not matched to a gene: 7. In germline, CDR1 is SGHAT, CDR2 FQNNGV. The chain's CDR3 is CASSSSRDRVDTQYF. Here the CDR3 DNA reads TGTGCCAGCAGCTCGTCCCGGGACAGGGTAGATACGCAGTATTTT.

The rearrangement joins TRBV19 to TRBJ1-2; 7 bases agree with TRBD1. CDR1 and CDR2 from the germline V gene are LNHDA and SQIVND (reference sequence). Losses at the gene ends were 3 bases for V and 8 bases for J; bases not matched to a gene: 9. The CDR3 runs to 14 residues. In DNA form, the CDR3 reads TGTGCCAGTAGTATCGGAGGGGGCACGGTCGGCTACACCTTC. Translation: CASSIGGGTVGYTF.

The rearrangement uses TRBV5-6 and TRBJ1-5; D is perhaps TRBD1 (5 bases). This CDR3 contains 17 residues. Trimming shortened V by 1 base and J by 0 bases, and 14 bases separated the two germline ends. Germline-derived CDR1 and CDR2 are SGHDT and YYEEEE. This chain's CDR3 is CASSLYRTTYSNQPQHF. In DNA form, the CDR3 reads TGTGCCAGCAGCTTGTATAGGACAACCTATAGCAATCAGCCCCAGCATTTT.

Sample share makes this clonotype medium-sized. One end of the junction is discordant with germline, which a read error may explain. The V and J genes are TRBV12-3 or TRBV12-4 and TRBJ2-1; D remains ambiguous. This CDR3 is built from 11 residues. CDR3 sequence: CASSLNNEQFF. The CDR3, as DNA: TGCGCCAGCAGCTTGAACAATGAGCAGTTCTTC.

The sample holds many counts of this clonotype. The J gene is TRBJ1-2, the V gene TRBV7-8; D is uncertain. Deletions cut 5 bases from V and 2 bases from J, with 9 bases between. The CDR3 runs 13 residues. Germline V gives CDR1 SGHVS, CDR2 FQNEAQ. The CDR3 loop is CASSMTENYGYTF. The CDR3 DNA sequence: TGTGCCAGCAGCATGACGGAGAACTATGGCTACACCTTC.

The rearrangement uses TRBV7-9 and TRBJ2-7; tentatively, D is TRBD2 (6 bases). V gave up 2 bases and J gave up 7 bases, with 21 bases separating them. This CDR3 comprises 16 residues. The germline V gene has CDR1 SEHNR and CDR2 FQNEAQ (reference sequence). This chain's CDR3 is CASSLNTGVRVGEQYV. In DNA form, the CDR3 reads TGTGCCAGCAGCTTAAATACGGGAGTTCGTGTTGGGGAGCAGTACGTC.

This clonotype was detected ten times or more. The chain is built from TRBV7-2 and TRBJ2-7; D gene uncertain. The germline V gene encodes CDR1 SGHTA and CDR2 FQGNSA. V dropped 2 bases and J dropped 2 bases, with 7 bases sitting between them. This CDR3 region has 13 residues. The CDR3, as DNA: TGTGCCAGCAGCTTAAGGGCAGCCTACGAGCAGTACTTC. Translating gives CASSLRAAYEQYF.

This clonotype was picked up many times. This chain's CDR3 is CSARGQGYEQYF. CDR3 coding DNA: TGCAGTGCTAGGGGACAGGGCTACGAGCAGTACTTC. The chain combines TRBV20-1 with TRBJ2-7, with TRBD1 matching 9 bases. CDR1 is DFQATT and CDR2 is SNEGSKA in the germline V gene (reference sequence). This CDR3 region has 12 residues. Trimming removed 3 bases from V and 3 bases from J; junction bases left unmatched: 0.

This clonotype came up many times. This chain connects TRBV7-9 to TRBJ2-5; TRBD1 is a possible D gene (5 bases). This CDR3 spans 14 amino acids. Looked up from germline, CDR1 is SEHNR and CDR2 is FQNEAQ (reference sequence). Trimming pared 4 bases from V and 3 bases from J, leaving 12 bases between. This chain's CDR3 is CASSSTKGKETQYF. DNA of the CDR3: TGTGCCAGCAGCTCTACAAAGGGGAAAGAGACCCAGTACTTC.

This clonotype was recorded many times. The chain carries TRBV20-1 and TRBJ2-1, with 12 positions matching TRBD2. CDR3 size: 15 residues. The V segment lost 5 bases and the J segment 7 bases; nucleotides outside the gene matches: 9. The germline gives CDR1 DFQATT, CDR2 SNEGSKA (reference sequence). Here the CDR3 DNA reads TGCAGTGCTGTACCTAGCGGGAGGGCCATGAATGAGCAGTTCTTC. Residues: CSAVPSGRAMNEQFF.

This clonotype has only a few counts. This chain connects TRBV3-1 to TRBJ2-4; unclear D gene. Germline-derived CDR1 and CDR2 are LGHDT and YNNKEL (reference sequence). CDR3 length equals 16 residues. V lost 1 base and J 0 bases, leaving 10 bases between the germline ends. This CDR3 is CASSQAQKIAKNIQYF. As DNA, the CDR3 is TGTGCCAGCAGCCAAGCCCAGAAGATAGCCAAAAACATTCAGTACTTC.

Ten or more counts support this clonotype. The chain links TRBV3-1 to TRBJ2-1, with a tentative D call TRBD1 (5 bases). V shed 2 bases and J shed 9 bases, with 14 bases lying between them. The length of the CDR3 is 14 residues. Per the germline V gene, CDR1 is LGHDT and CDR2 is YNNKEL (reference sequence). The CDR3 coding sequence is TGTGCCAGCAGCCAACAAAGGCAGGGTGGTGAGCAGTTCTTC. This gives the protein CASSQQRQGGEQFF.

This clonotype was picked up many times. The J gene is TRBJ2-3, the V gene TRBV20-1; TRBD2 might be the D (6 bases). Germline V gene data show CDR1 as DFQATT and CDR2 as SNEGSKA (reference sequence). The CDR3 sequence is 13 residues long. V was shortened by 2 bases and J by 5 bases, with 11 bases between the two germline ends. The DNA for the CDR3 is TGCAGTGCTAGACGGGACTTACGAGATACGCAGTATTTT. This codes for CSARRDLRDTQYF.

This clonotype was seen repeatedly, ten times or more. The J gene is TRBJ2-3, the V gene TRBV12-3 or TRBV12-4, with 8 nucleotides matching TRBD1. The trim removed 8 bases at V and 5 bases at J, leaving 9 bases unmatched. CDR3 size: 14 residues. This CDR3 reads CASGSDRARDTQYF. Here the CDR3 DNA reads TGTGCCAGCGGGTCGGACAGGGCCAGAGATACGCAGTATTTT.

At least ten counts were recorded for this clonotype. CDR3 coding DNA: TGCAGTGCTCCCAAAAAGCGGGAGGGTTACAATGAGCAGTTCTTC. It specifies CSAPKKREGYNEQFF. The chain joins TRBV20-1 to TRBJ2-1; 10 nucleotides line up with TRBD2. The CDR3 is made up of 15 amino acids. Germline lookup yields CDR1 DFQATT and CDR2 SNEGSKA (reference sequence). J was trimmed by 4 bases and V by 5 bases; bases with no gene match: 8.

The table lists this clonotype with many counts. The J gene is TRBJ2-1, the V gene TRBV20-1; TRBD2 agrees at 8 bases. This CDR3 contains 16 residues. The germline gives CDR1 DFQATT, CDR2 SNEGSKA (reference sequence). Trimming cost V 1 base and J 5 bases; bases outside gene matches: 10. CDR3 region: CSARGNSGIFNNEQFF. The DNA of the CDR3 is TGCAGTGCTAGAGGAAATAGCGGGATCTTTAACAATGAGCAGTTCTTC.

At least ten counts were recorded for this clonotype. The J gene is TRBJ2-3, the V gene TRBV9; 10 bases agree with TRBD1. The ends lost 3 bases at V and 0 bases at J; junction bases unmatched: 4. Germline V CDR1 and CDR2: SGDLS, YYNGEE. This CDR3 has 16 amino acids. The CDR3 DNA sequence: TGTGCCAGCAGCGCGGGACAGGGGAGGAGCACAGATACGCAGTATTTT. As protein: CASSAGQGRSTDTQYF. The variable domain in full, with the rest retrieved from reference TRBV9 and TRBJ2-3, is DSGVTQTPKHLITATGQRVTLRCSPRSGDLSVYWYQQSLDQGLQFLIQYYNGEERAKGNILERFSAQQFPDLHSELNLSSLELGDSALYFCASSAGQGRSTDTQYFGPGTRLTVL.